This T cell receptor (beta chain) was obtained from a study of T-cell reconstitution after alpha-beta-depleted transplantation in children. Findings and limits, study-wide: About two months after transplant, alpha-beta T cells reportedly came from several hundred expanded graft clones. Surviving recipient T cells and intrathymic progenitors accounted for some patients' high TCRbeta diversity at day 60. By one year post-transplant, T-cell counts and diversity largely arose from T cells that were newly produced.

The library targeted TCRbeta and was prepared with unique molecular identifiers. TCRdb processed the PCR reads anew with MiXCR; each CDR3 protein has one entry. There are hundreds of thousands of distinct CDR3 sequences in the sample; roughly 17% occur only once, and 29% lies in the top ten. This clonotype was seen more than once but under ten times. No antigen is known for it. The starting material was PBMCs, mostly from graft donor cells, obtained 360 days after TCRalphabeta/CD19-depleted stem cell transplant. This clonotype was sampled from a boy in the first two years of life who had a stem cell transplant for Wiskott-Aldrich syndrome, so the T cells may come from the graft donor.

The CDR3, as DNA: TGCGCCAGCAGCTTGGGGATTCCACGGGGCCTCTACAATGAGCAGTTCTTC. Translated, it gives CASSLGIPRGLYNEQFF. This chain joins TRBV5-1 and TRBJ2-1; D may match TRBD1 or TRBD2 (5 bases each). V lost 0 bases, J lost 3 bases, and 16 bases lay in between. Looked up from germline, CDR1 is SGHRS and CDR2 is YFSETQ. CDR3 length: 17 amino acids.